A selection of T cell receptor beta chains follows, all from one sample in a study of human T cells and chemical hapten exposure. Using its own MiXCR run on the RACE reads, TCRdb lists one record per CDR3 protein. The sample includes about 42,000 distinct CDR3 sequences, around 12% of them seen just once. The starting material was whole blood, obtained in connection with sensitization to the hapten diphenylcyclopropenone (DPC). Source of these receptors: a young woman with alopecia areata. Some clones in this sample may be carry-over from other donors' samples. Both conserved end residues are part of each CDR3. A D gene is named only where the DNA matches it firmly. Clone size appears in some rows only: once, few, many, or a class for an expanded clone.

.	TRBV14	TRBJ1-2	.	CASSPAGGNGYTF	TGTGCCAGCAGTCCAGCGGGGGGCAATGGCTACACCTTC
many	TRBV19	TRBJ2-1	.	CASSIDRGGTGRLVQFF	TGTGCCAGTAGTATAGACAGGGGGGGGACAGGCCGCCTTGTGCAGTTCTTC
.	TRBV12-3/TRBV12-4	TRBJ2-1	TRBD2	CASSGLAGGPRDNEQFF	TGTGCCAGCAGTGGACTAGCGGGAGGGCCTAGGGACAATGAGCAGTTCTTC
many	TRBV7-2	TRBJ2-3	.	CASSQASMGPRDTQYF	TGTGCCAGCAGCCAAGCTTCGATGGGGCCTAGGGATACGCAGTATTTT
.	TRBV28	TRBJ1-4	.	CASNQYTGSANEKLFF	TGTGCCAGCAACCAATACACAGGTTCGGCTAATGAAAAACTGTTTTTT
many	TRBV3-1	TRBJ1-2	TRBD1	CASSQAGTGYGYTF	TGTGCCAGCAGCCAAGCCGGGACAGGGTATGGCTACACCTTC
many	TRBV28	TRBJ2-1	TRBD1	CASTPGGEQFF	TGTGCCAGCACTCCAGGGGGTGAGCAGTTCTTC
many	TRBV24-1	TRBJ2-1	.	CATSDFRFGEQFF	TGTGCCACCAGTGATTTTCGGTTCGGTGAGCAGTTCTTC
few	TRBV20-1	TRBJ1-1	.	CSARDPRGNTEAFF	TGCAGTGCTAGAGATCCCCGGGGGAACACTGAAGCTTTCTTT
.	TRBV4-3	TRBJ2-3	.	CASSQDGAGGRTDTQYF	TGCGCCAGCAGCCAAGATGGGGCCGGGGGCCGCACAGATACGCAGTATTTT
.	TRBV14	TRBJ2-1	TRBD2	CASSPTPPGLAGGYDWNEQFF	TGTGCCAGCAGCCCGACCCCTCCGGGACTAGCGGGCGGGTACGATTGGAATGAGCAGTTCTTC
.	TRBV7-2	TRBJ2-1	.	CASSWAGNVNNEQFF	TGTGCCAGCAGCTGGGCCGGGAACGTCAACAATGAGCAGTTCTTC
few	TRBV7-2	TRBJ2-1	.	CASSFGGVYNEQFF	TGTGCCAGCAGCTTCGGCGGGGTCTACAATGAGCAGTTCTTC
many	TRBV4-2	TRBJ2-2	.	CASSPWGEKHTGELFF	TGTGCCAGCAGCCCCTGGGGGGAGAAGCACACCGGGGAGCTGTTTTTT
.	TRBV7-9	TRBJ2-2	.	CASSPFPRGPNTGELFF	TGTGCCAGCAGTCCATTCCCCCGGGGCCCGAACACCGGGGAGCTGTTTTTT
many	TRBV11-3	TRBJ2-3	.	CASSLKATTATDTQYF	TGTGCCAGCAGCTTAAAAGCGACCACCGCCACAGATACGCAGTATTTT
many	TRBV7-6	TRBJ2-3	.	CASSSETVPRGDTQYF	TGTGCCAGCAGCTCTGAGACAGTCCCGAGGGGAGATACGCAGTATTTT
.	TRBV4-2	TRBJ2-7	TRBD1	CASSQGGTGSSYEQYF	TGTGCCAGCAGCCAAGGCGGGACAGGGAGCTCCTACGAGCAGTACTTC
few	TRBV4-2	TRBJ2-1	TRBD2	CASSPTSGAYNEQFF	TGTGCCAGCAGCCCGACTAGCGGGGCGTACAATGAGCAGTTCTTC
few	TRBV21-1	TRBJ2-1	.	CARITSGSMDEQFF	TGTGCCAGGATCACTAGCGGGAGCATGGATGAGCAGTTCTTC
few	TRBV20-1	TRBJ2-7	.	CSASWGTYEQYF	TGCAGTGCTAGCTGGGGAACCTACGAGCAGTACTTC
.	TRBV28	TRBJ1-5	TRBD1	CASRKTGSNQPQHF	TGTGCCAGCAGGAAGACAGGGAGCAATCAGCCCCAGCATTTT
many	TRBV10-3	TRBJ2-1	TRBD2	CASMTAGLNEQFF	TGTGCCTCCATGACAGCGGGACTTAATGAGCAGTTCTTC
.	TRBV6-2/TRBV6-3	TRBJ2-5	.	CASSYSFGRLGGKETQYF	TGTGCCAGCAGTTACTCGTTCGGTCGGTTAGGGGGAAAAGAGACCCAGTACTTC
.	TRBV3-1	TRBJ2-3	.	CASSQDYGPAEQYF	TGTGCCAGCAGCCAAGATTACGGTCCCGCTGAGCAGTATTTT
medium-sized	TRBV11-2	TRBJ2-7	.	CASSNYRAESAYEQYF	TGTGCCAGCAGTAATTACCGAGCGGAGAGTGCCTACGAGCAGTACTTC
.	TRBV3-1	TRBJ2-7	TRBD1	CASSRHGTEHLEQYF	TGTGCCAGCAGCCGTCACGGGACAGAACATCTGGAGCAGTACTTC
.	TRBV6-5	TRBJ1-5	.	CASSYAGQPNQPQHF	TGTGCCAGCAGTTACGCCGGACAGCCTAATCAGCCCCAGCATTTT
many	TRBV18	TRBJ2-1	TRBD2	CASSYSGSLNNEQFF	TGTGCCAGCTCATATAGCGGGTCGTTGAACAATGAGCAGTTCTTC
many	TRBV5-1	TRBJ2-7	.	CASSSAGTPNEQYF	TGCGCCAGCAGCTCGGCCGGGACCCCAAACGAGCAGTACTTC
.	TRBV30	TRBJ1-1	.	CAWSATTLNTEAFF	TGTGCCTGGAGTGCTACAACACTGAACACTGAAGCTTTCTTT
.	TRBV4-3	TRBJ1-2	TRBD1	CASSQAIIGTGYGYTF	TGCGCCAGCAGCCAAGCTATAATAGGGACAGGCTATGGCTACACCTTC
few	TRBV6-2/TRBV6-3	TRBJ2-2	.	CASSTRDSSTGELFF	TGTGCCAGCAGTACGCGGGACTCATCCACCGGGGAGCTGTTTTTT
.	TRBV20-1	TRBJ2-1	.	CSARLVLLNEQFF	TGCAGTGCTAGGCTTGTCCTTTTGAATGAGCAGTTCTTC
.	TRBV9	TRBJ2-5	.	CASSVYPSETQYF	TGTGCCAGCAGCGTATACCCCTCAGAGACCCAGTACTTC
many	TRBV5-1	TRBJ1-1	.	CASSLDLGMNTEAFF	TGCGCCAGCAGCTTGGATCTGGGTATGAACACTGAAGCTTTCTTT
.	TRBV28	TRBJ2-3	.	CASTSSDTQYF	TGTGCCAGCACATCGAGCGATACGCAGTATTTT
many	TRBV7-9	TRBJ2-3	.	CASSQAENEADTQYF	TGTGCCAGCAGCCAAGCGGAGAATGAGGCAGATACGCAGTATTTT
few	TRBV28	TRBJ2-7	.	CASSLGDVRYEQYF	TGTGCCAGCAGTTTAGGGGACGTGCGCTACGAGCAGTACTTC
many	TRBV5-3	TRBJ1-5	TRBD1	CARSFQGENQPQHF	TGTGCCAGAAGCTTTCAGGGGGAGAATCAGCCCCAGCATTTT
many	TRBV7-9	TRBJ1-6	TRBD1	CASSLNRGSNNSPLHF	TGTGCCAGCAGCTTAAACAGGGGCAGCAATAATTCACCCCTCCACTTT
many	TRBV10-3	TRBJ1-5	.	CAISEGVDQPQHF	TGTGCCATCAGTGAAGGAGTGGATCAGCCCCAGCATTTT
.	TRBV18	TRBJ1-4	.	CASSPARGSNEKLFF	TGTGCCAGCTCACCAGCAAGGGGGAGTAATGAAAAACTGTTTTTT
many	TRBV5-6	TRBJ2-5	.	CASSLGQYQETQYF	TGTGCCAGCAGCCTTGGACAGTACCAAGAGACCCAGTACTTC
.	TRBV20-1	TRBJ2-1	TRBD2	CSAAGRSGEQFF	TGCAGTGCCGCCGGGAGGAGCGGTGAGCAGTTCTTC
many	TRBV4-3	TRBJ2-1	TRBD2	CASSQDLGGSYNEQFF	TGCGCCAGCAGCCAAGATCTGGGAGGGTCCTACAATGAGCAGTTCTTC